Below, one T cell receptor beta chain is given with its context. Germline CDR1 and CDR2: MDHEN and SYDVKM. The CDR3 runs 13 residues. V shed 5 bases and J 6 bases; nucleotides not matched to a gene: 5. The RNA input was roughly 0.45 to 1 ug, and it was reverse transcribed with random hexamers. Across 54 Vbeta and 13 Jbeta, immunoSEQ multiplex PCR amplified TCR beta CDR3. MiXCR, run by TCRdb on the immunoSEQ multiplex PCR reads, gives a single entry per CDR3 protein. The sample shows about 69,000 distinct CDR3 sequences, 95% of them seen only once. The sample originates from a study of CD8 T cells in Susac syndrome.

The TCR originated in a human donor in good health. The sample comprised CD8+ T cells from PBMCs. The chain recombines TRBV28 with TRBJ2-3, with 7 bases identical to TRBD2. CDR3 bases: TGTGCCAGCAGTGGGGACTATACCGATACGCAGTATTTT. This encodes CASSGDYTDTQYF.